This T cell receptor beta chain was recorded in a study of monozygotic twins with inflammatory bowel disease (dated by TCRdb to the late 2010s). Turning to the overall study: In total, 28 monozygotic twin pairs made up the full study: 19 Danish pairs, all IBD-discordant, plus nine German pairs, of which four were IBD-concordant and five were IBD-discordant. Disease-associated traits were sought mainly through comparisons between IBD patients and their genetically identical healthy co-twins within discordant pairs. Each individual had, on average, about 151 000 unique TCRalpha sequences and 181 000 unique TCRbeta sequences available for analysis.

What the research found in general, with its limitations: The analysis was unable to tell different T cell subtypes apart. Concordant and discordant twins showed no difference in repertoire similarity, possibly because of limited statistical power. A decrease in TCRbeta repertoire diversity, as measured by inverse Simpson index, was observed in IBD patients compared with their healthy co-twins. Background noise and inter-individual variability may have been introduced into the repertoires by the differing immunosuppressive treatments among patients. IBD patients shared fewer clonotypes with other individuals than healthy twins did, most markedly in patients showing signs of disease activity. No single strong signal or clonotype linked to IBD turned up in the results, so the idea that one exists was not supported.

The germline V gene supplies CDR1 SGHRS and CDR2 YFSETQ. Reading from cysteine to phenylalanine, the CDR3 counts 12 amino acids. DNA for this receptor is not on file. From each donor, a roughly 2.5 ml peripheral blood sample was collected into PAXgene tubes and stored at -80 degrees C. Without T cell sorting, total RNA was isolated from whole blood using the PAXgene blood miRNA kit on an automated QIAcube. Deep TCRalpha and TCRbeta repertoire profiling with unique molecular barcoding was performed on peripheral blood of monozygotic twin pairs concordant or discordant for inflammatory bowel disease. Smoking habits were recorded for all twin pairs, and individuals were classified as current, former or never smokers. Remarks on this clonotype: No cognate antigen has been identified for it.

Library prep was done by 5' RACE. The input for every TCR library was around 3.5 ug of total RNA. For each sample, cDNA was synthesized in eight separate reactions using SMARTScribe reverse transcriptase. During cDNA synthesis, unique molecular identifiers containing a 6-nucleotide sample barcode were introduced by template switching. TCRalpha and TCRbeta cDNA was amplified by two nested PCRs of approximately 17 and 9 cycles, with bead purification after each PCR. Before amplification, the cDNA was treated with uracil DNA-glycosylase and purified using the QIAquick PCR purification kit. The second PCR added Illumina TruSeq-compatible adapters along with sample-specific barcodes. TapeStation and Qubit were used to check library quality and concentration, and around 5 ng of each library went into the pool. Sequencing of the pooled libraries was done on an Illumina HiSeq2500 single-index Rapid Run using custom sequencing primers and 2 x 100 bp reads. The study's own analysis went as follows. MiGEC version 1.2.6 was used for UMI-based consensus assembly to correct PCR and sequencing errors. MiXCR version 2.1.1 was used to carry out V(D)J alignment, clonotype assembly and CDR3 extraction. Gene usage, clonotype sharing and MAIT/NKT TCR abundance were normalised by analysing the top 1000, 10 000 and 20 000 clonotypes per sample. Diversity was computed as the inverse Simpson index with the vegan R package after downsampling to 27 000 UMIs. Paired Mann-Whitney U tests were applied to discordant twin pairs, and Benjamini-Hochberg correction was used for multiple testing. Following reprocessing of the reads by TCRdb, the data hold one row per CDR3 protein sequence and no DNA is available. The V and J calls and clone size are TCRdb's, not the authors'. The sample has approximately 390,000 distinct CDR3 sequences on record. The ten most abundant clones make up 2% to 2.5% of the sample.

The clonotype originates from a human donor with ulcerative colitis or Crohn's disease, or a healthy co-twin of an affected twin (not recorded which). Recombination linked TRBV5-1 to TRBJ2-2. Sequencing was carried out using blood. Here the CDR3 is given as CASYLSPGELFF.